Sequencing of this T cell receptor (beta chain) was carried out in a study of beta chain features in type 1 diabetes. About the study: There was similarity between patients and healthy donors in age, gender and cell yields.

From germline, CDR1 is MNHEY and CDR2 SVGAGI. Trimming pared 4 bases from V and 2 bases from J, leaving 15 bases between. The CDR3 consists of 16 residues. In the case of this clone: What it binds is not known.

Since all of the isolated RNA was reverse transcribed, expressed TCRB transcripts were what got sequenced. The data were produced by immunoSEQ multiplex PCR, yet TCRdb's version contains in-frame clones alone and is incomplete. Of about 130,000 clones in the sample, approximately 9.2% were seen once. Overall study results and limits: Patients' naive, central memory and Treg TCRB repertoires seemed closer to one another than those of healthy donors.

Populations isolated by sorting all had purity greater than 95%. Sequencing used central memory CD4+ T cells from blood. The receptor was isolated from a man aged 18 to 30 in good health. The chain couples TRBV6-5 to TRBJ2-1, with D possibly being TRBD1 (6 bases). For the CDR3, the DNA is TGTGCCAGCAGTTCCAAATACAGGGTGCCCTACAATGAGCAGTTCTTC. Protein sequence: CASSSKYRVPYNEQFF.